The clone carrying this T cell receptor (beta chain) appeared many times. Its antigen is as yet unknown. This sample stems from a study of T cells after yellow fever vaccination. General study results and limits: Peaking on day 5 versus 15, the secondary response was faster but weaker.

One entry per CDR3 protein results from TCRdb running MiXCR on the 5' RACE reads. The table records about 130,000 distinct CDR3 sequences, roughly 6.7% of them present only once. Trimming took off 4 bases at V and 5 bases at J, with 10 bases between the two ends. CDR1 is KGHDR, CDR2 SFDVKD, per germline. This CDR3 is built from 14 residues. The V gene is TRBV24-1, the J gene TRBJ2-2, with D tentatively TRBD1 (6 bases). Source: CD4+ T cells sorted from PBMCs, taken roughly 10 days after the first yellow fever vaccination. The sequence was obtained from a man aged 18 to 30 who received the YFV17D yellow fever vaccine. The CDR3 region is CATSDHDRTGELFF. CDR3 sequence (DNA): TGTGCCACCAGTGACCACGACAGGACCGGGGAGCTGTTTTTT.